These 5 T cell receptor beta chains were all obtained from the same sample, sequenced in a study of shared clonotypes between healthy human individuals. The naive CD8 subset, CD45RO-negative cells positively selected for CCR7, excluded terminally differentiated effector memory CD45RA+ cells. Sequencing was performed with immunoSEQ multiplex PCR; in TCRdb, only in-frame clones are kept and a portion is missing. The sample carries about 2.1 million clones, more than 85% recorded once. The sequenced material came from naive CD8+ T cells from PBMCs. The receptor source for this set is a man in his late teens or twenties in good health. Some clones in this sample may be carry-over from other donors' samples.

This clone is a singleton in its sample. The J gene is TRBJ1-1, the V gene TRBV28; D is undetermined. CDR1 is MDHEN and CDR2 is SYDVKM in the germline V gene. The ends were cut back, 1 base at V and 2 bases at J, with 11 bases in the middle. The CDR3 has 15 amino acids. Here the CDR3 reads CASSLSQDLNTEAFF. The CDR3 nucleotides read TGTGCCAGCAGTTTATCCCAGGACTTAAACACTGAAGCTTTCTTT.

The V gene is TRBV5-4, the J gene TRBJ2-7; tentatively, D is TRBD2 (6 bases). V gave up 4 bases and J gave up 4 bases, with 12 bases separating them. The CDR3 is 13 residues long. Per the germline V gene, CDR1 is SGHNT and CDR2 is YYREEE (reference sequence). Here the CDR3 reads CASSTGDGYEQYF. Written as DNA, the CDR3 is TGTGCCAGCAGCACGGGGGACGGGTACGAGCAGTACTTC.

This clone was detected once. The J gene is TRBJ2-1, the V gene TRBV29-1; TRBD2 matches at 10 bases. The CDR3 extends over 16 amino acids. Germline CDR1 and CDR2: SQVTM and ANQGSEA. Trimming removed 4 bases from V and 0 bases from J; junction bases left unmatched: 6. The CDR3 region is CSVVGLAGASYNEQFF. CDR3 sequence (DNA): TGCAGCGTTGTGGGCCTAGCGGGAGCCTCCTACAATGAGCAGTTCTTC.

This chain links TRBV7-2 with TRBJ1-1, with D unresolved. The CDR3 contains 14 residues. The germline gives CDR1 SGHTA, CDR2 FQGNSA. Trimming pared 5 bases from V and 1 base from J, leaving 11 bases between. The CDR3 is CASSQPAENTEAFF. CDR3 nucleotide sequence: TGTGCCAGCAGCCAGCCCGCGGAGAACACTGAAGCTTTCTTT.

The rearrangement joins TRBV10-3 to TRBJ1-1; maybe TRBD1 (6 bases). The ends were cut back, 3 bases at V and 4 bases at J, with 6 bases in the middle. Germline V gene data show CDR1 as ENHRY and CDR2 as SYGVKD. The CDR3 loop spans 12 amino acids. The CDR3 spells CAISEGGTEAFF. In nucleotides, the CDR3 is TGTGCCATCAGTGAAGGGGGCACTGAAGCTTTCTTT.